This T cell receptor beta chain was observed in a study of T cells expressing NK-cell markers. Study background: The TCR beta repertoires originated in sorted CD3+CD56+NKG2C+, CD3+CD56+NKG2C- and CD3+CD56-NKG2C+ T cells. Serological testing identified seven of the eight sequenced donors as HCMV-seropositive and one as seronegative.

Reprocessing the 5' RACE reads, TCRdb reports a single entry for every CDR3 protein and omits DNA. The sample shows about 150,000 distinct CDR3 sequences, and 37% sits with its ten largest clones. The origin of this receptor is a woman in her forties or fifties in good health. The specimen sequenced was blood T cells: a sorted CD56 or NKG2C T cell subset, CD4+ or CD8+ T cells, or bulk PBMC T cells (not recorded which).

The CDR3 sequence: CSARDGRGLGYEQYF. This chain connects TRBV20-1 to TRBJ2-7; the D gene TCRdb calls, TRBD1, cannot be checked with no DNA. This CDR3 has 15 amino acids. Germline CDR1 reads DFQATT; CDR2 reads SNEGSKA (reference sequence).